These 5 T cell receptor beta chains were sequenced from one sample in a study of cytomegalovirus exposure and HLA in healthy donors. It was with 60 Vbeta and 13 Jbeta primers that the PCR ran. Clones were read by immunoSEQ multiplex PCR, and TCRdb kept only the in-frame ones, dropping some. The sample table includes about 210,000 clones. Sequences were obtained from PBMCs. The source of these receptors is a woman aged 25 to 45 in good health and CMV-seropositive.

About this clone itself: The CDR3 carries no conserved terminal phenylalanine or tryptophan, so it likely arises from a read error. J is TRBJ1-1 and V is TRBV2, with 10 bases matching TRBD1. Germline trimming cut 6 bases from V and 5 bases from J; bases unmatched to any gene: 6. The CDR3 runs 14 residues. CDR1 SNHLY and CDR2 FYNNEI come from the germline V gene. The chain's CDR3 is CASSRQGAGTEAFL. The CDR3 coding sequence is TGTGCCAGCAGCCGACAGGGGGCCGGTACTGAAGCTTTCCTT.

DNA of the CDR3: TGTGCCAGCACCCGCCCCGGGTATGGCTACACCTTC. Translated: CASTRPGYGYTF. J is TRBJ1-2 and V is TRBV27; no reliable D call. The CDR3 contains 12 residues. From germline, CDR1 is MNHEY and CDR2 SMNVEV (reference sequence). V lost 7 bases, J lost 5 bases, and 11 bases lay in between.

About this clone itself: Germline and junction disagree at one end, which may indicate a read error. V gene TRBV29-1 combines with J gene TRBJ2-3, with 7 bases lining up with TRBD2. Germline CDR1 is SQVTM and CDR2 is ANQGSEA. CDR3 length: 14 amino acids. CDR3 sequence (DNA): TGCGGCGTTGGGGGGACTAAAAACACAGATACGCAGTATTTT. This encodes CGVGGTKNTDTQYF.

The chain is built from TRBV30 and TRBJ1-1; tentative D call: TRBD1 (5 bases). This CDR3 has 15 residues. V lost 0 bases to trimming and J lost 0 bases, with 11 bases between them. Looked up from germline, CDR1 is GTSNPN and CDR2 is SVGIG (reference sequence). The CDR3 DNA sequence: TGTGCCTGGAGTGTGTTTTCAGGGTTGAACACTGAAGCTTTCTTT. Amino acid sequence: CAWSVFSGLNTEAFF.

In the case of this clone: The junction and the germline gene differ at one end; a read error may be behind it. V is TRBV7-2 and J is TRBJ2-7; the D is unclear. The germline gives CDR1 SGHTA, CDR2 FQGNSA. This CDR3 has 15 residues. CDR3 protein: CAGSLEAILSYEQYF. The DNA for the CDR3 is TGTGCCGGCAGCTTAGAAGCAATCCTCTCCTACGAGCAGTACTTC.